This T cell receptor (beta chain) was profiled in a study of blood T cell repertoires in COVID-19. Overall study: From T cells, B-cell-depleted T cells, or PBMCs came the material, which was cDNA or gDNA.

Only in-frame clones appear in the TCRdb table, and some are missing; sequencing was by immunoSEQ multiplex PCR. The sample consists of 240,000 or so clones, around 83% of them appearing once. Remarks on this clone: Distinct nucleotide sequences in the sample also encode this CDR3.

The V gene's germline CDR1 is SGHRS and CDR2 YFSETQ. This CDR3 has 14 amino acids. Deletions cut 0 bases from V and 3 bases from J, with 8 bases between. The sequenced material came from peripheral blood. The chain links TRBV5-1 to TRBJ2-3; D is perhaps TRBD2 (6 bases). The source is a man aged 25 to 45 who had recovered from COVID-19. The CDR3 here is CASSLGGGTDTQYF. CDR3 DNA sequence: TGCGCCAGCAGCTTGGGGGGAGGAACAGATACGCAGTATTTT.